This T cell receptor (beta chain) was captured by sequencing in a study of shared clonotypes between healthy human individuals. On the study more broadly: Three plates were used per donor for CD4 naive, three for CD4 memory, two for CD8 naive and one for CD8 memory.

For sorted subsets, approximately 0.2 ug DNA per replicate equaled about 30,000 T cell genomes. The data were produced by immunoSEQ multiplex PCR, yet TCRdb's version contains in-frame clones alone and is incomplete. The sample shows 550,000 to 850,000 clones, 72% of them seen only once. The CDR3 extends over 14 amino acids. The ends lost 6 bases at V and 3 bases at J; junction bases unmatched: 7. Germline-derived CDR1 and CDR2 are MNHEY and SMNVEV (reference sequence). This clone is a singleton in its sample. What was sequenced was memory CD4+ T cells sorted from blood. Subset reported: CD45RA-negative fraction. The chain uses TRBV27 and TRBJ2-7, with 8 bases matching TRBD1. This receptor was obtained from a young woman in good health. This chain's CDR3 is CASRYRDRYYEQYF. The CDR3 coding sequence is TGTGCCAGCAGGTACCGGGACAGGTACTACGAGCAGTACTTC.